This T cell receptor beta chain was found in a study of cytomegalovirus exposure and HLA in healthy donors. Overall study results and limits: A later analysis revealed that TCR association rates differed between HLA loci, peaking at DRB1 and bottoming out at HLA-C. An analysis was carried out at a later point. It showed that HLA-associated TCR beta chains were more clonally expanded than equally common non-associated chains.

The PCR was carried out with 60 Vbeta primers and 13 Jbeta primers. Clones were sequenced by immunoSEQ multiplex PCR, and TCRdb holds only the in-frame ones, with some missing. The sample yields about 82,000 clones, 70% to 85% seen once. The sample holds a few counts of this clone. The antigen remains unidentified. CDR3 length: 16 residues. V shed 4 bases, J shed 5 bases, and the junction held 14 bases outside the gene matches. Germline V lookup: CDR1 SGHDT, CDR2 YYEEEE. This sequence was found in a human donor in good health. The source material was PBMCs. The chain couples TRBV5-6 to TRBJ2-7; 8 nucleotides match TRBD1. DNA for the CDR3: TGTGCCAGCAGCATAACCCCGAGACAGGGGAACAACGAGCAGTACTTC. Amino acid sequence: CASSITPRQGNNEQYF.